This TCR beta chain derives from a study of cytomegalovirus exposure and HLA in healthy donors. CDR1 and CDR2 (germline): SEHNR, FQNEAQ (reference sequence). The CDR3 loop spans 14 amino acids. V lost 1 base and J lost 4, with 11 bases in between. Turning to this clone: Antigen specificity is unknown.

The PCR had 60 Vbeta and 13 Jbeta primers. TCRdb keeps only in-frame clones here, not all; method: immunoSEQ multiplex PCR. The sample carries some 130,000 clones, roughly four fifths recorded once. Study conclusions and caveats: Later analysis identified 15,000 to 20,000 TCR beta sequences associated with HLA alleles, using a false discovery rate threshold of 0.05. Reports credit the classifier with highly specific, highly sensitive diagnosis of cytomegalovirus status.

What was sequenced was PBMCs. This clonotype was sampled from a man aged 25 to 45 in good health and CMV-seronegative. This chain connects TRBV7-9 to TRBJ2-7, with D possibly TRBD1 on 5 matching bases. This CDR3 reads CASSLVGQMYEQYF. In DNA, the CDR3 is TGTGCCAGCAGCTTAGTGGGGCAGATGTACGAGCAGTACTTC.